The 22 T cell receptor beta chains reported below all come from one sample, sequenced in a study of T cell changes during pregnancy in multiple sclerosis. Repertoires were generated with immunoSEQ multiplex PCR, while TCRdb's copy carries only in-frame clones and drops some. The table shows about 100,000 clones, with around 92% occurring only once. The source material was peripheral blood, sampled after pregnancy. The receptor set was obtained from a female donor with multiple sclerosis, enrolled in a pregnancy study.

Here the CDR3 reads CASSNPRGIGGGTQYF. The CDR3, as DNA: TGTGCCAGCAGTAACCCACGGGGTATCGGCGGAGGGACGCAGTATTTT. The V and J genes are TRBV27 and TRBJ2-3; D possibly corresponds to TRBD2 (6 bases). V was clipped by 5 bases and J by 9 bases, with 24 bases between them. Germline V gene lookup returns CDR1 MNHEY and CDR2 SMNVEV (reference sequence). CDR3 size: 16 residues.

The V and J genes are TRBV5-1 and TRBJ2-1, with 8 bases lining up with TRBD2. CDR3 length: 14 amino acids. CDR1 and CDR2 (germline): SGHRS, YFSETQ. Germline trimming cut 3 bases from V and 4 bases from J; bases unmatched to any gene: 3. The CDR3 loop is CASSYTSGYNEQFF. The CDR3 nucleotides are TGCGCCAGCAGCTATACTAGCGGATACAATGAGCAGTTCTTC.

The sample holds many counts of this clone. The chain combines TRBV6-4 with TRBJ2-3; 10 nucleotides agree with TRBD2. The CDR3 length is 16 residues. Trimming removed 0 bases from V and 4 bases from J; junction bases left unmatched: 4. The germline gives CDR1 MRHNA, CDR2 SNTAGT. The chain's CDR3 is CASSDSSGGAPDTQYF. Here the CDR3 DNA reads TGTGCCAGCAGTGACTCGAGCGGGGGGGCTCCAGATACGCAGTATTTT.

This clone has a single count. The chain combines TRBV6-4 with TRBJ2-3, with unresolved D. The CDR3 contains 14 residues. V was clipped by 6 bases and J by 2 bases, with 12 bases between them. Germline CDR1 reads MRHNA; CDR2 reads SNTAGT. The CDR3 DNA is TGTGCCAGCAGCCCCTCGGGTATCACAGATACGCAGTATTTT. It yields the protein CASSPSGITDTQYF.

The V and J genes are TRBV6-5 and TRBJ1-1; tentatively, D is TRBD1 (6 bases). Trimming cost V 5 bases and J 3 bases, with 10 bases left between them. Germline V CDR1 and CDR2: MNHEY, SVGAGI. The CDR3 covers 13 residues. CDR3 protein: CASSQRGYTEAFF. Here the CDR3 DNA reads TGTGCCAGCAGTCAAAGGGGGTACACTGAAGCTTTCTTT.

This clone was seen a handful of times. V usage is TRBV6-6 and J usage is TRBJ1-2, with D perhaps TRBD1 (6 bases). Germline V gives CDR1 MNHNY, CDR2 SVGAGI (reference sequence). The CDR3 contains 15 residues. With 0 bases removed from V and 7 bases from J, the gap between germline ends came to 15 bases. For the CDR3, the DNA is TGTGCCAGCAGTTACTCGGGCGTAGAGGGGGTTGGCTACACCTTC. This encodes CASSYSGVEGVGYTF.

For the CDR3, the DNA is TGTGCCAGCAGGACCGGGACTAGCGGGGGGAATGAGCAGTTCTTC. Protein sequence: CASRTGTSGGNEQFF. The rearrangement uses TRBV6-5 and TRBJ2-1, with 15 positions matching TRBD2. Germline lookup yields CDR1 MNHEY and CDR2 SVGAGI. The junction had 4 bases not matched to a gene; V was cut back by 6 bases and J by 7 bases. This CDR3 comprises 15 residues.

The J gene is TRBJ2-5, the V gene TRBV5-4; D gene uncertain. Germline V gene lookup returns CDR1 SGHNT and CDR2 YYREEE (reference sequence). V gave up 1 base and J gave up 2 bases, with 9 bases separating them. The CDR3 contains 14 residues. The CDR3 nucleotides read TGTGCCAGCAGCTTGTTTGGAGAACAAGAGACCCAGTACTTC. This sequence encodes CASSLFGEQETQYF.

The chain couples TRBV10-3 to TRBJ1-4, with 10 bases aligning to TRBD1. V gave up 8 bases and J gave up 8 bases; unmatched junction bases: 5. This CDR3 has 13 residues. Germline-derived CDR1 and CDR2 are ENHRY and SYGVKD. The DNA of the CDR3 is TGTGCCATCGCCGGGACAGGGGAGGAAAAACTGTTTTTT. It translates to CAIAGTGEEKLFF.

V usage is TRBV2 and J usage is TRBJ2-2, with a weak D call TRBD1 (5 bases). There are 14 residues in the CDR3. The germline V and J ends were trimmed by 8 bases and 1 base, with 11 bases remaining between them. CDR1 and CDR2 from the germline V gene are SNHLY and FYNNEI. The CDR3 region has the DNA TGTGCCAGCGCAAGGGGCGTGAACACCGGGGAGCTGTTTTTT. It yields the protein CASARGVNTGELFF.

About this clone itself: The junction and the germline gene differ at one end; a read error may be behind it. V usage is TRBV30 and J usage is TRBJ1-2; unclear D gene. The length of the CDR3 is 14 residues. Germline assignment: CDR1 GTSNPN and CDR2 SVGIG (reference sequence). The CDR3 loop is CAWSVGVFNYDYTF. As DNA, the CDR3 is TGTGCCTGGAGTGTCGGGGTCTTTAACTATGACTACACCTTC.

The chain joins TRBV2 to TRBJ1-3; D call uncertain. In germline, CDR1 is SNHLY, CDR2 FYNNEI. This CDR3 is 13 amino acids long. V was trimmed by 6 bases and J by 10 bases, leaving 16 bases between them. CDR3 sequence: CASSVEASSTIYF. Written as DNA, the CDR3 is TGTGCCAGCAGCGTGGAGGCCTCGTCGACCATATATTTT.

This clone was recorded only once. V gene TRBV5-1 combines with J gene TRBJ1-4, with TRBD1 matching 7 bases. This CDR3 has 12 amino acids. The V gene's germline CDR1 is SGHRS and CDR2 YFSETQ. Germline trimming cut 7 bases from V and 7 bases from J; bases unmatched to any gene: 4. CDR3 residues: CASLDRSEKLFF. The CDR3, as DNA: TGCGCCAGCCTGGACAGGAGTGAAAAACTGTTTTTT.

The chain has TRBV9 and TRBJ2-1; 10 bases agree with TRBD2. V trimming: 7 bases; J trimming: 5 bases; junction bases outside the gene matches: 12. Germline V gene lookup returns CDR1 SGDLS and CDR2 YYNGEE. The CDR3 totals 16 residues. The CDR3 DNA sequence: TGTGCCAGCTCCTTGGGGGGTAGCGGGGGGCACAATGAGCAGTTCTTC. Protein sequence: CASSLGGSGGHNEQFF.

The CDR3 region is CASSIWGPVSGNTIYF. CDR3 in DNA: TGTGCCAGTAGTATATGGGGCCCAGTTTCTGGAAACACCATATATTTT. The rearrangement links TRBV19 to TRBJ1-3; D possibly corresponds to TRBD1 (5 bases). Trimming took 2 bases from V and 1 from J, leaving 12 bases between them. The CDR3 runs 16 residues. Germline V lookup: CDR1 LNHDA, CDR2 SQIVND (reference sequence).

The rearrangement uses TRBV27 and TRBJ1-1; a possible D gene is TRBD1 (6 bases). Trimming left V 6 bases short and J 2 bases short, with 16 bases between. CDR3 length: 15 residues. The germline V gene encodes CDR1 MNHEY and CDR2 SMNVEV (reference sequence). Here the CDR3 DNA reads TGTGCCAGCAGCATGGCGGGGGCTTTAAACACTGAAGCTTTCTTT. This codes for CASSMAGALNTEAFF.

The rearrangement uses TRBV7-2 and TRBJ2-5; 7 nucleotides match TRBD2. Unmatched junction bases numbered 7, after V lost 1 base and J lost 2 bases. This CDR3 contains 16 residues. The V gene's germline CDR1 is SGHTA and CDR2 FQGNSA. CDR3 region: CASSLGGAGRQETQYF. For the CDR3, the DNA is TGTGCCAGCAGCTTAGGGGGAGCGGGGAGGCAAGAGACCCAGTACTTC. Together with reference TRBV7-2 and TRBJ2-5, the CDR3 gives the full variable domain: GAGVSQSPSNKVTEKGKDVELRCDPISGHTALYWYRQSLGQGLEFLIYFQGNSAPDKSGLPSDRFSAERTGGSVSTLTIQRTQQEDSAVYLCASSLGGAGRQETQYFGPGTRLLVL.

This chain uses TRBV2 with TRBJ2-1, with 8 bases matching TRBD2. The ends lost 2 bases at V and 5 bases at J; junction bases unmatched: 5. This CDR3 comprises 15 residues. CDR1 is SNHLY and CDR2 is FYNNEI in the germline V gene. The CDR3 sequence: CASSEPGLEDNEQFF. The CDR3 region has the DNA TGTGCCAGCAGTGAACCGGGACTAGAAGACAATGAGCAGTTCTTC.

V is TRBV7-6 and J is TRBJ2-5; the match to TRBD2 covers 10 bases. Trimming took 6 bases from V and 2 from J; bases not matched to a gene: 15. CDR1 is SGHVS, CDR2 FNYEAQ, per germline. This CDR3 spans 18 amino acids. The CDR3 nucleotides read TGTGCCAGCAGACCCGGGATAGGACTAGCGGAGAGACAAGAGACCCAGTACTTC. Translating gives CASRPGIGLAERQETQYF.

V usage is TRBV19 and J usage is TRBJ1-2, with unresolved D. Germline V gene lookup returns CDR1 LNHDA and CDR2 SQIVND (reference sequence). This CDR3 spans 15 amino acids. Deletions cut 6 bases from V and 3 bases from J, with 17 bases between. The CDR3 DNA reads TGTGCCAGTAGCTCCCTTCGGGATTGGGACTATGGCTACACCTTC. This gives the protein CASSSLRDWDYGYTF.

This rearrangement joins TRBV10-3 to TRBJ2-1, with D perhaps TRBD1 (5 bases). Trimming removed 4 bases at V and 6 bases at J, with 19 bases between. The CDR3 consists of 16 residues. Germline-derived CDR1 and CDR2 are ENHRY and SYGVKD. The CDR3 sequence is CAISAFGQGNGNEQFF. The CDR3 region has the DNA TGTGCCATCAGTGCATTCGGGCAGGGAAACGGCAATGAGCAGTTCTTC.

V and J are TRBV30 and TRBJ2-5, with D tentatively TRBD1 (5 bases). The CDR3 contains 13 residues. V dropped 2 bases and J dropped 5 bases, with 12 bases sitting between them. Per the germline V gene, CDR1 is GTSNPN and CDR2 is SVGIG (reference sequence). The CDR3 sequence: CAWSLSPGETQYF. DNA for the CDR3: TGTGCCTGGAGTCTTTCCCCAGGGGAGACCCAGTACTTC.